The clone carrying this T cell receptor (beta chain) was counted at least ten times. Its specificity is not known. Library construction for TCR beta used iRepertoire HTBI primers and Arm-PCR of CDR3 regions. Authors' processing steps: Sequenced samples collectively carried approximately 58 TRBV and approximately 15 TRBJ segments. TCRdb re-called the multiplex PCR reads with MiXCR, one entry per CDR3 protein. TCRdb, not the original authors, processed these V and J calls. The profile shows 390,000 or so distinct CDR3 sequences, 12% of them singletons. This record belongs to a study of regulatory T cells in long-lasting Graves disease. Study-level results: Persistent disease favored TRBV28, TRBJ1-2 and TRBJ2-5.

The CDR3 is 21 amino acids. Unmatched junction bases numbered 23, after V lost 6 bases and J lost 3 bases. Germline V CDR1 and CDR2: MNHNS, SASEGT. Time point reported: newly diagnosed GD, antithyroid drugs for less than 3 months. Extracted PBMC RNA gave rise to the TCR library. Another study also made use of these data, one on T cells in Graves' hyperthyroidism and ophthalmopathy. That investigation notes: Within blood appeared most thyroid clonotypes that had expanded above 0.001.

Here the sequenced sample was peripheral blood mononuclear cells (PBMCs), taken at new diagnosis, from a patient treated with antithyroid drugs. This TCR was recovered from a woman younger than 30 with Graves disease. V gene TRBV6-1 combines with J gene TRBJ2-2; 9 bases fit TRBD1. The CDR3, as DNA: TGTGCCAGCAGCGGACTTAATTTCCGGGACAGGGAACCCCAGGACACCGGGGAGCTGTTTTTT. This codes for CASSGLNFRDREPQDTGELFF.